The clone carrying this T cell receptor beta chain has ten or more counts. Its cognate antigen is unknown. The data were taken from a study of CD8 T cells in ankylosing spondylitis. Broader study findings: Clones linked with disease were CD8+ and fairly uncommon in the peripheral blood.

TCRdb fed the 5' RACE reads into MiXCR, producing one record per CDR3 protein. This sample has hundreds of thousands of distinct CDR3 sequences, with approximately 9% found just once. The germline V gene encodes CDR1 SGHRS and CDR2 YFSETQ. This CDR3 has 16 amino acids. V gave up 0 bases and J gave up 5 bases, with 17 bases separating them. This chain connects TRBV5-1 to TRBJ1-1; tentatively, D is TRBD1 (5 bases). Material for sequencing was blood, either unsorted or a sorted T cell fraction (not recorded which). This TCR derives from a male donor with ankylosing spondylitis or in good health (not recorded which). CDR3 bases: TGCGCCAGCAGCTTGGGGAAAGCAGGGCTTGAGACTGAAGCTTTCTTT. Protein sequence: CASSLGKAGLETEAFF.